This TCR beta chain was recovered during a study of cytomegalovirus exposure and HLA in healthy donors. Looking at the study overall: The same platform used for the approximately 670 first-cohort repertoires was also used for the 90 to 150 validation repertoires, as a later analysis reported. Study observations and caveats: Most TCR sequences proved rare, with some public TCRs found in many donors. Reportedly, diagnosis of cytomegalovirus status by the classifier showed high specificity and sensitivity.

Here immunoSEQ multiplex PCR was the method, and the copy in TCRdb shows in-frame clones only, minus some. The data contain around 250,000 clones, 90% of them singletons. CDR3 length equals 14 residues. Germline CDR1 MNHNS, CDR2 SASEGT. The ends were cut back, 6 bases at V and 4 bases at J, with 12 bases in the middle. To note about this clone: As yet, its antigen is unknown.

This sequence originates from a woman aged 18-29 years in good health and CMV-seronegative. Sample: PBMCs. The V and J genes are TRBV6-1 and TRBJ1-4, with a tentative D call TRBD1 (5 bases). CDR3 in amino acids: CASRAGGVNEKLFF. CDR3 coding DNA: TGTGCCAGCAGGGCGGGGGGGGTTAATGAAAAACTGTTTTTT.